These 18 T cell receptor beta chains were all obtained from the same sample, sequenced in a study of shared clonotypes between healthy human individuals. The assay was immunoSEQ multiplex PCR, and TCRdb's table has in-frame clones only and misses some. In the table there are about 670,000 clones, 55% to 75% of which are singletons. The sample taken for sequencing was memory CD4+ T cells sorted from blood. Subset given: CD45RA-negative fraction. The receptor source for this set is a woman aged 30 to 39 in good health.

At least ten counts were recorded for this clone. The chain combines TRBV29-1 with TRBJ1-2; no clear D gene. Per the germline V gene, CDR1 is SQVTM and CDR2 is ANQGSEA. V was clipped by 5 bases and J by 5 bases, with 15 bases between them. This CDR3 is built from 13 residues. The CDR3 DNA follows: TGCAGCGTTTTAGGACGGGTAGATTATGGCTACACCTTC. This sequence encodes CSVLGRVDYGYTF.

This clone was found once. The chain uses TRBV10-3 and TRBJ2-1, with 8 bases matching TRBD2. Looked up from germline, CDR1 is ENHRY and CDR2 is SYGVKD. The junction had 7 bases not matched to a gene; V was cut back by 9 bases and J by 0 bases. The CDR3 is 15 residues long. In nucleotides, the CDR3 is TGTGCCATGGCTAGCGGGCCCCCCTCCTACAATGAGCAGTTCTTC. Amino acid sequence: CAMASGPPSYNEQFF.

The chain recombines TRBV11-3 with TRBJ1-1; D ambiguous. Looked up from germline, CDR1 is SGHNT and CDR2 is YENEEA. The CDR3 totals 14 residues. Trimming cost V 0 bases and J 0 bases, with 5 bases left between them. The CDR3 nucleotides are TGTGCCAGCAGCTTAGATGGCCTGAACACTGAAGCTTTCTTT. Its translation is CASSLDGLNTEAFF.

The rearrangement links TRBV7-2 to TRBJ1-1; 7 nucleotides line up with TRBD1. CDR3 length: 14 residues. Germline values: CDR1 SGHTA, CDR2 FQGNSA. J gave up 10 bases and V 4 bases, and 12 bases lay outside the gene matches. The CDR3 bases are TGTGCCAGCAGCTCCACAGGGGCTCGGGACGGAGCTTTCTTT. It yields the protein CASSSTGARDGAFF.

DNA for the CDR3: TGTGCCAGAAGCGAGCGACAGGGACTGATGGCCAATCAGCCCCAGCATTTT. Protein: CARSERQGLMANQPQHF. The chain links TRBV5-3 to TRBJ1-5; 7 nucleotides agree with TRBD1. TRBV5-3 is an ORF, and what it does is uncertain. This CDR3 has 17 residues. After removal of 4 bases from V and 3 bases from J, the junction contained 13 bases not matched to a gene.

In this sample, this clone turned up a few times. Other nucleotide sequences from this sample produce the same CDR3. The V call is TRBV18, the J call TRBJ1-4; D is unclear. Between the trimmed V and J ends, which lost 3 bases and 7 bases, there was a span of 6 bases. CDR1 is KGHSH and CDR2 is LQKENI in the germline V gene. The CDR3 loop spans 12 amino acids. The CDR3 region has the DNA TGTGCCAGCTCACCTCAAGGTGAAAAACTGTTTTTT. Its translation is CASSPQGEKLFF.

J is TRBJ2-3 and V is TRBV27; D is unclear. The CDR3 totals 14 residues. Germline V gene sequence: CDR1 MNHEY, CDR2 SMNVEV (reference sequence). Trimming removed 5 bases at V and 3 bases at J, with 12 bases between. CDR3 nucleotides: TGTGCCAGCAGTCCCTGGGCCACGACAGATACGCAGTATTTT. Protein sequence: CASSPWATTDTQYF.

V usage is TRBV11-2 and J usage is TRBJ2-3; the D is unclear. This CDR3 is 15 amino acids long. Trimming took 5 bases from V and 1 from J, leaving 13 bases between them. Per the germline V gene, CDR1 is SGHAT and CDR2 is FQNNGV. Here the CDR3 DNA reads TGTGCCAGCAGCCGGAGCAGAAAGGGCACAGATACGCAGTATTTT. It translates to CASSRSRKGTDTQYF. The whole variable domain, filled in from reference TRBV11-2 and TRBJ2-3, reads EAGVAQSPRYKIIEKRQSVAFWCNPISGHATLYWYQQILGQGPKLLIQFQNNGVVDDSQLPKDRFSAERLKGVDSTLKIQPAKLEDSAVYLCASSRSRKGTDTQYFGPGTRLTVL.

V and J are TRBV28 and TRBJ1-2; D remains ambiguous. The CDR3 consists of 14 residues. Trimming shortened V by 1 base and J by 1 base, and 7 bases separated the two germline ends. Germline CDR1 MDHEN, CDR2 SYDVKM. The CDR3 here is CASSLSGFNYGYTF. DNA for the CDR3: TGTGCCAGCAGTTTATCCGGGTTTAACTATGGCTACACCTTC.

The chain recombines TRBV28 with TRBJ2-7; 7 bases map to TRBD1. The V segment lost 3 bases and the J segment 6 bases; nucleotides outside the gene matches: 5. This CDR3 has 13 amino acids. CDR1 MDHEN and CDR2 SYDVKM come from the germline V gene. CDR3 amino acids: CASSFNTGVEQYF. CDR3 nucleotides: TGTGCCAGCAGTTTCAACACAGGGGTCGAGCAGTACTTC.

This rearrangement joins TRBV5-1 to TRBJ1-3; 8 nucleotides match TRBD1. With 1 base clipped from V and 11 bases from J, the junction kept 5 bases outside the gene matches. CDR1 SGHRS and CDR2 YFSETQ come from the germline V gene. The CDR3 has 13 amino acids. In DNA, the CDR3 is TGCGCCAGCAGCTTGAGGGCAGGGGGCCCCATATATTTT. Amino acids: CASSLRAGGPIYF.

This chain uses TRBV10-3 with TRBJ2-1, with TRBD1 identical over 8 bases. From germline, CDR1 is ENHRY and CDR2 SYGVKD. The CDR3 totals 15 residues. Losses at the gene ends were 4 bases for V and 4 bases for J; bases not matched to a gene: 6. This chain's CDR3 is CAISGGQGYYNEQFF. The DNA of the CDR3 is TGTGCCATCAGTGGAGGACAGGGATATTACAATGAGCAGTTCTTC.

The chain carries TRBV25-1 and TRBJ2-5; no firm D call. Trimming took off 4 bases at V and 8 bases at J, with 8 bases between the two ends. The CDR3 sequence is 11 residues long. In germline, CDR1 is MGHDK, CDR2 SYGVNS. The CDR3 bases are TGTGCCAGCAGTGGTCAAACTACCCAGTACTTC. Amino acids: CASSGQTTQYF.

A remark on this clone: The sample holds other DNA sequences that translate to the same CDR3. The rearrangement uses TRBV5-4 and TRBJ2-1; 7 nucleotides match TRBD2. The V gene end was trimmed by 0 bases and the J gene end by 0 bases; junction bases not matched to a gene: 0. Germline CDR1 SGHNT, CDR2 YYREEE (reference sequence). The length of the CDR3 is 15 residues. The CDR3 region has the DNA TGTGCCAGCAGCTTGGGGACTAGCTCCTACAATGAGCAGTTCTTC. As protein: CASSLGTSSYNEQFF.

This clone came up many times. Distinct nucleotide sequences in the sample also encode this CDR3. This sequence joins TRBV5-1 and TRBJ1-3; no clear D. The CDR3 is made up of 14 amino acids. Germline V gene data show CDR1 as SGHRS and CDR2 as YFSETQ. With 0 bases removed from V and 2 bases from J, the gap between germline ends came to 6 bases. CDR3 bases: TGCGCCAGCAGCTTGGGTACAGCTGGAAACACCATATATTTT. The encoded protein is CASSLGTAGNTIYF.

V is TRBV14 and J is TRBJ1-2; tentative D call: TRBD1 (5 bases). The CDR3 runs 13 residues. Germline CDR1 and CDR2: SGHDN and FVKESK. The germline V and J ends were trimmed by 1 base and 4 bases, with 7 bases remaining between them. CDR3 protein: CASSQGTFYGYTF. Written as DNA, the CDR3 is TGTGCCAGCAGCCAAGGGACATTCTATGGCTACACCTTC.

The chain is built from TRBV9 and TRBJ1-5; the D gene is possibly TRBD1 (5 bases). Per germline, CDR1 SGDLS and CDR2 YYNGEE. Trimming pared 3 bases from V and 1 base from J, leaving 14 bases between. The CDR3 covers 16 residues. Written as DNA, the CDR3 is TGTGCCAGCAGCGCGGGTGGGGGGAGAAGCAATCAGCCCCAGCATTTT. Protein: CASSAGGGRSNQPQHF.

The genes are TRBV19 and TRBJ2-1, with D hard to call. V shed 0 bases and J shed 10 bases, with 16 bases lying between them. The germline CDR1 and CDR2 sequences are LNHDA and SQIVND (reference sequence). The CDR3 has 15 amino acids. In DNA form, the CDR3 reads TGTGCCAGTAGTATAGATAGGAACTACCCTAAGGAGCAGTTCTTC. Amino acid sequence: CASSIDRNYPKEQFF.